These T cell receptor beta chains were read from a single sample in a study of vaccination and CD4 T cells after COVID-19. For these receptors, no antigen is known. Via MiXCR, TCRdb re-called the PCR reads, giving one row per CDR3 protein. The repertoire holds 10,000 to 15,000 distinct CDR3 sequences, with around 50% as singletons. The specimen was CD4+ T cells from blood, cultured in vitro. The receptors were sampled from a human donor who had recovered from COVID-19. Each CDR3 is given with its conserved first and last residue. D genes are given only for firm matches. The size entry is marked missing in some rows and otherwise reads once, few, many or a size class.

CDR3	DNA	size	D	V	J	length
CASSHLSGANVLTF	TGTGCCAGCAGTCACCTCTCTGGGGCCAACGTCCTGACTTTC	-	-	TRBV28	TRBJ2-6	14
CASSLGGVAGYTF	TGTGCCAGCAGTTTAGGAGGGGTGGCTGGCTACACCTTC	-	-	TRBV27	TRBJ1-2	13
CASSLIGLEGRQYF	TGTGCCAGCAGCTTGATAGGGTTGGAGGGTCGGCAGTACTTC	-	-	TRBV7-8	TRBJ2-7	14
CASSSDYLRTDTQYF	TGTGCCAGCAGCTCTGACTACCTTCGCACAGATACGCAGTATTTT	medium-sized	-	TRBV7-3	TRBJ2-3	15
CASCQQGRNSPLHF	TGTGCCAGCTGTCAACAGGGGCGGAATTCACCCCTCCACTTT	-	TRBD1	TRBV19	TRBJ1-6	14
CASSSRTGGITDTQYF	TGTGCCAGCAGCAGCCGGACAGGGGGCATCACAGATACGCAGTATTTT	-	TRBD1	TRBV7-2	TRBJ2-3	16
CASSANSGGNNEQFF	TGTGCCAGCAGTGCTAATAGCGGGGGGAACAATGAGCAGTTCTTC	few	TRBD2	TRBV6-1	TRBJ2-1	15
CASGSSRLGGYTF	TGTGCCAGCGGCTCCAGCAGGTTAGGTGGCTACACCTTC	few	-	TRBV12-3/TRBV12-4	TRBJ1-2	13
CASSYSGLAGGYEQFF	TGTGCCAGCAGTTACTCAGGACTAGCGGGAGGCTATGAGCAGTTCTTC	-	TRBD2	TRBV6-5	TRBJ2-1	16
CASSYWLSRTGELFF	TGTGCCAGCAGTTACTGGCTTAGTCGCACCGGGGAGCTGTTTTTT	-	-	TRBV6-5	TRBJ2-2	15
CAIRGGNRTQETQYF	TGTGCCATCAGAGGGGGGAACAGGACACAAGAGACCCAGTACTTC	few	-	TRBV10-3	TRBJ2-5	15
CASSDGGLAKNIQYF	TGTGCCAGCAGTGATGGGGGATTAGCCAAAAACATTCAGTACTTC	-	-	TRBV2	TRBJ2-4	15
CASSLSGGFGEKLFF	TGTGCCAGCAGTCTTTCAGGGGGCTTCGGTGAAAAACTGTTTTTT	-	TRBD1	TRBV12-3/TRBV12-4	TRBJ1-4	15
CASRGARETQYF	TGTGCCAGCAGGGGCGCAAGGGAGACCCAGTACTTC	-	-	TRBV27	TRBJ2-5	12
CATSERGYGQHF	TGTGCCACCAGCGAGCGGGGGTATGGCCAGCATTTT	few	-	TRBV15	TRBJ1-5	12
CASSLTSGRARDEQFF	TGTGCCAGCAGCCTAACTAGCGGGAGGGCTCGGGATGAGCAGTTCTTC	-	TRBD2	TRBV11-1	TRBJ2-1	16
CASSDSGQPVYGYTF	TGTGCCAGCAGTGATTCGGGACAGCCAGTCTATGGCTACACCTTC	few	TRBD1	TRBV28	TRBJ1-2	15
CAISESWTRRDNEQFF	TGTGCCATCAGTGAGAGTTGGACTCGCCGAGACAATGAGCAGTTCTTC	few	-	TRBV10-3	TRBJ2-1	16
CAISELGQGSEQYF	TGTGCCATCAGTGAGTTGGGACAGGGGTCCGAGCAGTACTTC	-	TRBD1	TRBV10-3	TRBJ2-7	14
CASSTRTGRYGYTF	TGTGCCAGCAGTACCAGGACAGGTCGCTATGGCTACACCTTC	medium-sized	TRBD1	TRBV27	TRBJ1-2	14
CATSVRGTDTQYF	TGTGCCACCAGTGTCAGGGGGACAGATACGCAGTATTTT	-	TRBD1	TRBV24-1	TRBJ2-3	13
CASSLARFREQYF	TGTGCCAGCAGCTTAGCTAGGTTCCGCGAGCAGTACTTC	-	-	TRBV7-2	TRBJ2-7	13
CSARGASGRNEQFF	TGCAGTGCTAGAGGCGCTAGCGGGAGGAATGAGCAGTTCTTC	medium-sized	TRBD2	TRBV20-1	TRBJ2-1	14
CASRQGTYNEQFF	TGTGCCAGCAGACAGGGGACCTACAATGAGCAGTTCTTC	few	TRBD1	TRBV2	TRBJ2-1	13
CARGTIAGLLRGALETQYF	TGTGCCAGAGGGACTATAGCGGGACTCCTACGTGGCGCCTTGGAGACCCAGTACTTC	-	TRBD2	TRBV28	TRBJ2-5	19
CASSRDRGGTGELFF	TGTGCCAGCAGCAGAGACAGGGGAGGCACCGGGGAGCTGTTTTTT	few	TRBD1	TRBV7-8	TRBJ2-2	15
CASSSATSGTAEAFF	TGTGCCAGCAGTTCCGCGACGTCGGGGACAGCCGAAGCTTTCTTT	-	TRBD1	TRBV27	TRBJ1-1	15
CASSDLNTGELFF	TGTGCCAGCAGTGACTTAAACACCGGGGAGCTGTTTTTT	few	-	TRBV6-4	TRBJ2-2	13
CSARAAGRFYEQYF	TGCAGTGCTAGAGCTGCCGGGAGGTTCTACGAGCAGTACTTC	few	TRBD2	TRBV20-1	TRBJ2-7	14
CASRGMGRLKVAEQFF	TGCGCCAGCAGAGGGATGGGTCGGCTGAAAGTCGCAGAGCAGTTCTTC	few	-	TRBV5-1	TRBJ2-1	16
CASSVRTASHQPQHF	TGTGCCAGCAGTGTGAGGACAGCAAGCCATCAGCCCCAGCATTTT	few	-	TRBV2	TRBJ1-5	15
CSARDRRAIGYTF	TGCAGTGCTAGAGATCGGAGAGCAATCGGCTACACCTTC	few	-	TRBV20-1	TRBJ1-2	13
CASSYSGRVDSPLHF	TGTGCCAGCAGTTACTCGGGGAGGGTGGATTCACCCCTCCACTTT	-	-	TRBV6-5	TRBJ1-6	15
CATSDHRQGADTQYF	TGTGCCACCAGTGATCACCGACAGGGCGCAGATACGCAGTATTTT	-	TRBD1	TRBV24-1	TRBJ2-3	15
CASSPSAGGVFSPLHF	TGTGCCAGCAGTCCGTCGGCAGGGGGCGTTTTTTCACCCCTCCACTTT	few	TRBD1	TRBV7-2	TRBJ1-6	16
CASSLGSQGARSPLHF	TGCGCCAGCAGCTTGGGTTCACAGGGGGCTAGGTCACCCCTCCACTTT	once	TRBD1	TRBV5-1	TRBJ1-6	16
CASTAQVGARSPLHF	TGTGCCAGCACCGCTCAAGTGGGCGCCCGGTCACCCCTCCACTTT	-	-	TRBV6-1	TRBJ1-6	15